A single sample is the source of the 21 T cell receptor beta chains below, sequenced in a study of a mutant IDH1 vaccine in newly diagnosed glioma. For these TCRs, the target antigens are not known. Repertoires were generated with immunoSEQ multiplex PCR, while TCRdb's copy carries only in-frame clones and drops some. Of 35,000 to 50,000 clones in the sample, 65% to 85% are singletons; the top ten hold roughly 2%. Time point noted: week 11, during vaccination. The investigators gave 300 ug of mutant IDH1 20-mer peptide in each vaccine dose, together with topical imiquimod. The sample here was PBMCs, taken from a glioma patient whose treatment included an IDH1 peptide vaccine. The receptor source for this set is a man aged 40-55 years with glioma.

The genes are TRBV5-1 and TRBJ2-1; 9 positions match TRBD2. The junction had 11 bases not matched to a gene; V was cut back by 1 base and J by 9 bases. Germline V lookup: CDR1 SGHRS, CDR2 YFSETQ. The CDR3 contains 16 residues. The CDR3 spells CASSLTIAGAISEQFF. The CDR3 nucleotides are TGCGCCAGCAGCTTGACCATAGCGGGAGCTATCAGTGAGCAGTTCTTC.

This sequence joins TRBV27 and TRBJ2-5; D ambiguous. Germline values: CDR1 MNHEY, CDR2 SMNVEV (reference sequence). The V gene lost 3 bases and the J gene lost 2 bases, with 7 bases spanning the gap. This CDR3 contains 13 residues. CDR3 loop: CASSLFGQETQYF. DNA for the CDR3: TGTGCCAGCAGTTTGTTCGGACAAGAGACCCAGTACTTC.

The V gene is TRBV4-3, the J gene TRBJ1-2, with 8 bases identical to TRBD1. CDR3 length equals 13 residues. V trimming: 1 base; J trimming: 7 bases; junction bases outside the gene matches: 2. Germline V gene sequence: CDR1 LGHNA, CDR2 YSLEER. The CDR3 coding sequence is TGCGCCAGCAGCCAAGTTACAGGGGGTGGCTACACCTTC. This gives the protein CASSQVTGGGYTF.

This chain joins TRBV19 and TRBJ2-2; possibly TRBD2 for D (7 bases). Germline CDR1 and CDR2: LNHDA and SQIVND (reference sequence). CDR3 length: 17 residues. Trimming took off 2 bases at V and 6 bases at J, with 19 bases between the two ends. This chain's CDR3 is CASSIYRGGGFAGELFF. CDR3 bases: TGTGCCAGTAGTATATACCGGGGAGGGGGTTTCGCCGGGGAGCTGTTTTTT. The variable domain in full, completed from reference TRBV19 and TRBJ2-2, reads DGGITQSPKYLFRKEGQNVTLSCEQNLNHDAMYWYRQDPGQGLRLIYYSQIVNDFQKGDIAEGYSVSREKKESFPLTVTSAQKNPTAFYLCASSIYRGGGFAGELFFGEGSRLTVL.

The chain joins TRBV5-1 to TRBJ2-1; 7 bases align to TRBD2. V dropped 0 bases and J dropped 9; count of bases not matched to a gene: 3. This CDR3 contains 13 residues. Germline V lookup: CDR1 SGHRS, CDR2 YFSETQ. This CDR3 reads CASSLGTRGEQFF. The DNA for the CDR3 is TGCGCCAGCAGCTTGGGGACTAGAGGTGAGCAGTTCTTC. Drawing the rest from reference TRBV5-1 and TRBJ2-1, the complete variable domain is KAGVTQTPRYLIKTRGQQVTLSCSPISGHRSVSWYQQTPGQGLQFLFEYFSETQRNKGNFPGRFSGRQFSNSRSEMNVSTLELGDSALYLCASSLGTRGEQFFGPGTRLTVL.

The chain couples TRBV27 to TRBJ2-7; 11 nucleotides align to TRBD2. CDR3 length equals 14 residues. Germline V gene lookup returns CDR1 MNHEY and CDR2 SMNVEV (reference sequence). The V and J ends lost 2 bases and 3 bases, in that order; junction bases with no gene match: 0. CDR3 in DNA: TGTGCCAGCAGTTTACTAGCGGGAGGCTACGAGCAGTACTTC. This gives the protein CASSLLAGGYEQYF.

V gene TRBV19 combines with J gene TRBJ1-2; D is ambiguous. The germline CDR1 and CDR2 sequences are LNHDA and SQIVND (reference sequence). Trimming shortened V by 2 bases and J by 8 bases, and 12 bases separated the two germline ends. The CDR3 consists of 13 residues. In nucleotides, the CDR3 is TGTGCCAGTAGTATATCAGGTCCTGCCGGCTACACCTTC. It encodes CASSISGPAGYTF.

Written as DNA, the CDR3 is TGTGCCACCAGCAGAGAGTCGGGGGAGACTGAAGCTTTCTTT. Translated: CATSRESGETEAFF. V gene TRBV15 combines with J gene TRBJ1-1, with D possibly matching TRBD1 (5 bases). CDR1 is LNHNV and CDR2 is YYDKDF in the germline V gene (reference sequence). Trimming took off 0 bases at V and 5 bases at J, with 10 bases between the two ends. CDR3 size: 14 residues. Using reference TRBV15 and TRBJ1-1 for the parts outside the CDR3, the full variable domain is DAMVIQNPRYQVTQFGKPVTLSCSQTLNHNVMYWYQQKSSQAPKLLFHYYDKDFNNEADTPDNFQSRRPNTSFCFLDIRSPGLGDTAMYLCATSRESGETEAFFGQGTRLTVV.

The CDR3 DNA sequence: TGTGCCAGCAGCTTACGCGGGACAGACTATGGCTACACCTTC. Its translation is CASSLRGTDYGYTF. The rearrangement joins TRBV7-9 to TRBJ1-2; TRBD1 matches at 7 bases. Germline V CDR1 and CDR2: SEHNR, FQNEAQ (reference sequence). The CDR3 has 14 amino acids. V dropped 2 bases and J dropped 3; count of bases not matched to a gene: 3.

The chain combines TRBV21-1 with TRBJ2-7; the table's D call, TRBD1, was not checked against the DNA. TRBV21-1 is assigned pseudogene status. The CDR3 totals 16 residues. The CDR3 coding sequence is TGTGCCAGCAGCAAAAATGTAAAGGGACAGGGGTACGAGCAGTACTTC. It translates to CASSKNVKGQGYEQYF.

This clone was counted a few times. The gene calls are TRBV5-1 and TRBJ1-4, with TRBD1 as a possible D gene (6 bases). This CDR3 spans 15 amino acids. Germline loops: CDR1 SGHRS, CDR2 YFSETQ. The V gene lost 3 bases and the J gene lost 6 bases, with 15 bases spanning the gap. CDR3 in amino acids: CASSYQQGSDEKLFF. The CDR3 region has the DNA TGCGCCAGCAGCTACCAACAGGGAAGCGATGAAAAACTGTTTTTT.

V gene TRBV7-2 combines with J gene TRBJ2-3; D is ambiguous. V was pared by 4 bases and J by 5 bases, with 10 bases between. Germline V gives CDR1 SGHTA, CDR2 FQGNSA. This CDR3 comprises 13 residues. The CDR3 DNA reads TGTGCCAGCAGCTGGGCCTCACAAGATACGCAGTATTTT. Protein product: CASSWASQDTQYF.

This clone is labeled as medium-sized. This sequence joins TRBV6-5 and TRBJ1-4, with D uncertain. Germline-derived CDR1 and CDR2 are MNHEY and SVGAGI. Trimming cost V 0 bases and J 7 bases, with 6 bases left between them. CDR3 length: 13 residues. For the CDR3, the DNA is TGTGCCAGCAGTTACTCCAGAATTGAAAAACTGTTTTTT. As protein: CASSYSRIEKLFF.

V usage is TRBV7-2 and J usage is TRBJ2-7, with 9 bases aligning to TRBD2. V shed 1 base, J shed 5 bases, and the junction held 9 bases outside the gene matches. The CDR3 contains 16 residues. Germline assignment: CDR1 SGHTA and CDR2 FQGNSA. Here the CDR3 reads CASSLGVGTSYDEQYF. The CDR3 DNA is TGTGCCAGCAGCTTAGGGGTTGGGACTAGCTATGACGAGCAGTACTTC.

The CDR3 loop is CASSTPGGQFWEQYF. CDR3 in DNA: TGTGCCAGCAGTACCCCAGGGGGGCAGTTTTGGGAGCAGTACTTC. The chain combines TRBV27 with TRBJ2-7; the D gene is possibly TRBD1 (7 bases). The CDR3 has 15 amino acids. Germline lookup yields CDR1 MNHEY and CDR2 SMNVEV (reference sequence). V was cut by 5 bases and J by 7 bases, with 21 bases left in between.

The chain recombines TRBV5-1 with TRBJ2-5; D unresolved. V lost 6 bases and J lost 4, with 7 bases in between. This CDR3 is 11 amino acids long. Looked up from germline, CDR1 is SGHRS and CDR2 is YFSETQ. The CDR3 nucleotides read TGCGCCAGCAAGTCGGGAGAGACCCAGTACTTC. It translates to CASKSGETQYF.

This sequence joins TRBV5-1 and TRBJ2-1, with 10 bases aligning to TRBD2. Germline CDR1 reads SGHRS; CDR2 reads YFSETQ. The CDR3 is 15 residues long. The junction had 11 bases not matched to a gene; V was cut back by 4 bases and J by 10 bases. Here the CDR3 DNA reads TGCGCCAGCAGCCGATCTAGCGGGAGAGAGGGAGAGCAGTTCTTC. Amino acids: CASSRSSGREGEQFF.

V usage is TRBV27 and J usage is TRBJ1-5; tentatively, D is TRBD1 (5 bases). Germline assignment: CDR1 MNHEY and CDR2 SMNVEV (reference sequence). The V gene lost 8 bases and the J gene lost 6 bases, with 17 bases spanning the gap. CDR3 length: 14 residues. In nucleotides, the CDR3 is TGTGCCAGCCGAATGGGGGTGGCGGGTCAGCCCCAGCATTTT. It yields the protein CASRMGVAGQPQHF.

The chain links TRBV19 to TRBJ1-5; no reliable D call. Trimming removed 6 bases from V and 4 bases from J, with 10 bases in between. The germline V gene has CDR1 LNHDA and CDR2 SQIVND (reference sequence). CDR3 length: 13 amino acids. CDR3: CASSPDGNQPQHF. The CDR3 DNA reads as TGTGCCAGTAGCCCGGACGGGAATCAGCCCCAGCATTTT.

This clone is categorized as medium-sized. This rearrangement joins TRBV5-1 to TRBJ1-5; TRBD1 is a possible D gene (6 bases). From germline, CDR1 is SGHRS and CDR2 YFSETQ. V was shortened by 1 base and J by 5 bases, with 13 bases between the two germline ends. This CDR3 has 15 residues. Here the CDR3 reads CASSLWGRGDQPQHF. The CDR3 nucleotides read TGCGCCAGCAGCTTGTGGGGGCGCGGTGATCAGCCCCAGCATTTT.

CDR3 residues: CASSLGLAGEQYF. CDR3 in DNA: TGCGCCAGCAGCCTAGGACTAGCTGGCGAGCAGTACTTC. The chain joins TRBV4-1 to TRBJ2-7; TRBD2 matches 8 bases. This CDR3 has 13 residues. J gave up 6 bases and V 4 bases, and 5 bases lay outside the gene matches. The germline gives CDR1 MGHRA, CDR2 YSYEKL.